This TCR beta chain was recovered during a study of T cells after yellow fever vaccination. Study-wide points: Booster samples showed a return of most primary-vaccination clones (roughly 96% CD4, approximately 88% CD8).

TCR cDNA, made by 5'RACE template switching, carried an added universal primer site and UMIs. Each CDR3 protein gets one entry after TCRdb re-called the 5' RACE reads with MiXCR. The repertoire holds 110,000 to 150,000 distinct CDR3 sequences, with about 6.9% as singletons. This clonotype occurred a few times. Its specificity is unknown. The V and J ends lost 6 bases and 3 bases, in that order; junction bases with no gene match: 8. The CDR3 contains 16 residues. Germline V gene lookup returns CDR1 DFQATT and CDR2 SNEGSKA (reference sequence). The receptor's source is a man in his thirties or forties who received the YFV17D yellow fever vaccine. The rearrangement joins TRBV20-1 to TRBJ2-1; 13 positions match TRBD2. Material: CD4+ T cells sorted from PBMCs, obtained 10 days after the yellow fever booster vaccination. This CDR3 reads CSAKGLAGKGYNEQFF. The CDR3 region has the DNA TGCAGTGCAAAGGGACTAGCGGGAAAGGGCTACAATGAGCAGTTCTTC.